The 17 T cell receptor beta chains below all came from one sample that was sequenced in a study of control samples from healthy donors and cancer patients. Libraries were prepared by immunoSEQ multiplex PCR; TCRdb keeps only in-frame clonotypes and omits some of them. Of about 160,000 clones in the sample, about 90% were seen once. The specimen was blood. The receptors shown here come from a man in his thirties or forties in good health.

This chain connects TRBV6-1 to TRBJ1-2; D possibly corresponds to TRBD1 (6 bases). The CDR3 consists of 16 residues. Germline V gene sequence: CDR1 MNHNS, CDR2 SASEGT. Trimming removed 1 base from V and 4 bases from J, with 16 bases in between. Here the CDR3 reads CASSEVSQGNGYGYTF. The CDR3 bases are TGTGCCAGCAGTGAAGTCAGCCAGGGGAACGGCTATGGCTACACCTTC.

This chain links TRBV12-3 or TRBV12-4 with TRBJ2-1; D gene unclear. This CDR3 contains 11 residues. Deletions cut 5 bases from V and 8 bases from J, with 7 bases between. The CDR3 loop is CASSPEHEQFF. CDR3 coding DNA: TGTGCCAGCAGTCCTGAACATGAGCAGTTCTTC.

This chain links TRBV7-9 with TRBJ2-2; D gene ambiguous. With 1 base removed from V and 6 bases from J, the gap between germline ends came to 12 bases. Germline values: CDR1 SEHNR, CDR2 FQNEAQ (reference sequence). The length of the CDR3 is 15 residues. The CDR3 nucleotides read TGTGCCAGCAGCTTAGGCGCGGAGTACTCCGGGGAGCTGTTTTTT. Residues: CASSLGAEYSGELFF.

The count of this clone is one. The chain has TRBV2 and TRBJ2-5; D may be TRBD1 (5 bases). The CDR3 sequence is 12 residues long. Germline CDR1 is SNHLY and CDR2 is FYNNEI. Trimming cost V 6 bases and J 2 bases, with 7 bases left between them. The CDR3 nucleotides read TGTGCCAGCAGACGACAGCAAGAGACCCAGTACTTC. It is translated as CASRRQQETQYF.

This clone was observed a few times. This rearrangement joins TRBV7-2 to TRBJ2-1; 12 bases map to TRBD2. The V and J ends lost 4 bases and 5 bases, in that order; junction bases with no gene match: 6. The CDR3 is 16 amino acids. Germline V gene lookup returns CDR1 SGHTA and CDR2 FQGNSA. The CDR3, as DNA: TGTGCCAGCAGCTCCTCACTAGCGGGAGGTAACAATGAGCAGTTCTTC. Protein sequence: CASSSSLAGGNNEQFF.

The gene calls are TRBV6-5 and TRBJ2-7; 7 positions match TRBD1. The CDR3 covers 15 residues. V gave up 8 bases and J gave up 4 bases; unmatched junction bases: 14. The germline gives CDR1 MNHEY, CDR2 SVGAGI. CDR3 in DNA: TGTGCCAGCCGCCCGAGAGTGGGACAGACTTACGAGCAGTACTTC. Translating gives CASRPRVGQTYEQYF.

Written as DNA, the CDR3 is TGTGCCAGCAGCCCGAACCACGAGCAGTACTTC. Its protein is CASSPNHEQYF. The genes are TRBV7-9 and TRBJ2-7, with D hard to call. The V end was cut by 5 bases, the J end by 5 bases, with 7 bases between. From germline, CDR1 is SEHNR and CDR2 FQNEAQ (reference sequence). The CDR3 has 11 residues.

The rearrangement uses TRBV11-2 and TRBJ1-6; D gene unclear. V was shortened by 3 bases and J by 11 bases, with 11 bases between the two germline ends. The CDR3 is 13 amino acids. Germline CDR1 and CDR2: SGHAT and FQNNGV. CDR3 residues: CASSFRREAPLHF. The CDR3 coding sequence is TGTGCCAGCAGCTTTAGGCGTGAAGCACCCCTCCACTTT.

This clone was seen only a few times. The J gene is TRBJ1-2, the V gene TRBV4-3; possible D gene TRBD1, 6 bases. CDR3 length: 14 amino acids. Per germline, CDR1 LGHNA and CDR2 YSLEER. Between the trimmed V and J ends, which lost 1 base and 8 bases, there was a span of 14 bases. Here the CDR3 reads CASSQVTGQGGYTF. The CDR3 nucleotides read TGCGCCAGCAGCCAAGTTACCGGGCAGGGGGGCTACACCTTC.

V usage is TRBV27 and J usage is TRBJ1-1, with no clear D. V was cut by 4 bases and J by 5 bases, with 14 bases left in between. Looked up from germline, CDR1 is MNHEY and CDR2 is SMNVEV (reference sequence). This CDR3 comprises 14 residues. CDR3 region: CASSSRGGETEAFF. CDR3 nucleotides: TGTGCCAGCAGTTCTCGAGGAGGAGAGACTGAAGCTTTCTTT.

The chain joins TRBV7-6 to TRBJ2-7; 9 bases align to TRBD1. The trim removed 2 bases at V and 1 base at J, leaving 3 bases unmatched. CDR3 length: 15 amino acids. Per germline, CDR1 SGHVS and CDR2 FNYEAQ. In DNA form, the CDR3 reads TGTGCCAGCAGCTTACGACAGGGGGATTCCTACGAGCAGTACTTC. Its protein product is CASSLRQGDSYEQYF.

This rearrangement joins TRBV7-2 to TRBJ2-1; TRBD2 might be the D (6 bases). The CDR3 contains 16 residues. V lost 2 bases and J 6 bases, leaving 17 bases between the germline ends. CDR1 is SGHTA, CDR2 FQGNSA, per germline. CDR3 sequence reads: CASSLLAGNIGNEQFF. The CDR3 DNA follows: TGTGCCAGCAGCTTACTTGCGGGAAATATTGGCAATGAGCAGTTCTTC.

This chain connects TRBV18 to TRBJ2-3, with D possibly TRBD2 on 7 matching bases. V lost 3 bases, J lost 2 bases, and 15 bases lay in between. The CDR3 extends over 16 amino acids. CDR1 KGHSH and CDR2 LQKENI come from the germline V gene. CDR3 DNA: TGTGCCAGCTCACCCCTCGAGGGGGGGGTCACAGATACGCAGTATTTT. Encoded protein: CASSPLEGGVTDTQYF.

The CDR3 spells CASSLGPTLSNQPQHF. CDR3 sequence (DNA): TGTGCCAGCAGCTTAGGGCCAACCCTTAGCAATCAGCCCCAGCATTTT. The chain carries TRBV5-4 and TRBJ1-5; D unclear. The CDR3 contains 16 residues. Trimming took off 2 bases at V and 0 bases at J, with 12 bases between the two ends. The germline V gene has CDR1 SGHNT and CDR2 YYREEE (reference sequence). Supplemented by reference TRBV5-4 and TRBJ1-5, the full variable domain reads ETGVTQSPTHLIKTRGQQVTLRCSSQSGHNTVSWYQQALGQGPQFIFQYYREEENGRGNFPPRFSGLQFPNYSSELNVNALELDDSALYLCASSLGPTLSNQPQHFGDGTRLSIL.

This sequence joins TRBV7-2 and TRBJ2-1; D might be TRBD1 (6 bases). Germline V gene data show CDR1 as SGHTA and CDR2 as FQGNSA. This CDR3 has 17 amino acids. Trimming left V 6 bases short and J 1 base short, with 19 bases between. The CDR3 DNA is TGTGCCAGCAGTTATGGGCTAGCTAGGGGGTCCTACAATGAGCAGTTCTTC. Its translation: CASSYGLARGSYNEQFF.

The rearrangement links TRBV5-6 to TRBJ2-4, with 7 bases lining up with TRBD1. Losses at the gene ends were 4 bases for V and 9 bases for J; bases not matched to a gene: 4. The CDR3 is 12 residues long. CDR1 is SGHDT, CDR2 YYEEEE, per germline. The CDR3 DNA is TGTGCCAGCAGCCGGACAGGCGTCATTCAGTACTTC. Translating gives CASSRTGVIQYF.

The chain uses TRBV29-1 and TRBJ2-7; D remains unclear. The CDR3 is made up of 12 amino acids. CDR1 and CDR2 (germline): SQVTM, ANQGSEA. V dropped 3 bases and J dropped 1 base, with 7 bases sitting between them. The DNA of the CDR3 is TGCAGCGTTGAGGTCGGTTCCTACGAGCAGTACTTC. Residues: CSVEVGSYEQYF.